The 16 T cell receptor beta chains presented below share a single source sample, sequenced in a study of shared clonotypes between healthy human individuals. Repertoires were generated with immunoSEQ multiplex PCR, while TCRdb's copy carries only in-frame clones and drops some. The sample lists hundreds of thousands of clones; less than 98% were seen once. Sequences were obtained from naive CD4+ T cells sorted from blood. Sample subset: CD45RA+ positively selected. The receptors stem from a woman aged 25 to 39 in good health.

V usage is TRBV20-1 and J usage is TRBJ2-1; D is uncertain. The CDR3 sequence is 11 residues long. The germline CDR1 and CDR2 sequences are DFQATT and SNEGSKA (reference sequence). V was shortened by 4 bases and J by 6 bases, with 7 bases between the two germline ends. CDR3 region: CSATWVNEQFF. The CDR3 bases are TGCAGTGCTACATGGGTCAATGAGCAGTTCTTC.

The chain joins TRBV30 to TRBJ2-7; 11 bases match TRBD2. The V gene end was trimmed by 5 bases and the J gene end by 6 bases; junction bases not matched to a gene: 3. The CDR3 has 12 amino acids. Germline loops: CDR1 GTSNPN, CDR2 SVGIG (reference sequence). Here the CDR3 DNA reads TGTGCCTGGGGGACTAGCGGAAGCGAGCAGTACTTC. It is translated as CAWGTSGSEQYF.

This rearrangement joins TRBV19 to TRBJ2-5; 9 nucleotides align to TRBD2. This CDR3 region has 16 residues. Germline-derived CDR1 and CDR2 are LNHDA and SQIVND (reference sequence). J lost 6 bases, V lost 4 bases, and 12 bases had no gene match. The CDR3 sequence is CASSTPGSGSTKTQYF. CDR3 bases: TGTGCCAGTAGTACGCCGGGTAGCGGGAGTACGAAGACCCAGTACTTC.

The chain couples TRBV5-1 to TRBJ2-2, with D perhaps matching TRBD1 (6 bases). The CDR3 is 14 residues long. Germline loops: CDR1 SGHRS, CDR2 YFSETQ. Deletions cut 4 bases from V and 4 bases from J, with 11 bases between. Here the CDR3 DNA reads TGCGCCAGCAGCCCAGGGGACCTCACCGGGGAGCTGTTTTTT. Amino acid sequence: CASSPGDLTGELFF.

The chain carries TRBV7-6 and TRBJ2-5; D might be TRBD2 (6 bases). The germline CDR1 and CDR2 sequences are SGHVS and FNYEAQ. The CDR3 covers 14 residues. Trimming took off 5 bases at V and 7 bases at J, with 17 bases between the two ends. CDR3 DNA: TGTGCCAGCAGCCCCGCTAGCGTGGGAGCGACCCAGTACTTC. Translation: CASSPASVGATQYF.

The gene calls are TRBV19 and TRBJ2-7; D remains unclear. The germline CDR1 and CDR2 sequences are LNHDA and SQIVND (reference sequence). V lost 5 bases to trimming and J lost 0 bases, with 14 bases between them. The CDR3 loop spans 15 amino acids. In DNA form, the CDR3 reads TGTGCCAGTAGTCCAATGACTTCCTCCTCCTACGAGCAGTACTTC. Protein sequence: CASSPMTSSSYEQYF.

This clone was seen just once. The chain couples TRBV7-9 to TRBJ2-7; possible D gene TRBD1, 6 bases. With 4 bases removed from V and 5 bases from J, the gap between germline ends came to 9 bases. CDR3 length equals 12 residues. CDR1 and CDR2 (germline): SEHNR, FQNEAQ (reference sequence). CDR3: CASSSYRDEQYF. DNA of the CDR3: TGTGCCAGCAGCTCCTACAGGGACGAGCAGTACTTC.

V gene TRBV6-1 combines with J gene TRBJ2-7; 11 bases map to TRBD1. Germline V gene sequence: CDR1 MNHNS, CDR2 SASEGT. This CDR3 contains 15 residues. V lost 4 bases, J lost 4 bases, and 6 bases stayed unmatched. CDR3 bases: TGTGCCAGCAGTGTAACCGGGACAGGGGGATACGAGCAGTACTTC. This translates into CASSVTGTGGYEQYF.

CDR3 protein: CASSMAQAKVYEQYF. Here the CDR3 DNA reads TGTGCCAGTAGTATGGCACAGGCGAAAGTCTACGAGCAGTACTTC. This chain joins TRBV19 and TRBJ2-7; possibly TRBD1 for D (5 bases). CDR1 and CDR2 from the germline V gene are LNHDA and SQIVND (reference sequence). The V gene lost 3 bases and the J gene lost 3 bases, with 15 bases spanning the gap. CDR3 size: 15 residues.

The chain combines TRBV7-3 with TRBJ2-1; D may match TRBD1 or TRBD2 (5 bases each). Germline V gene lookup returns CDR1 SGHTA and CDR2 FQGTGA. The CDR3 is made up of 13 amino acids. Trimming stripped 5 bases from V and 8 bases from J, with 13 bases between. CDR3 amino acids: CASSTGRDDEQFF. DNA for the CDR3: TGTGCCAGCAGCACCGGCAGGGACGATGAGCAGTTCTTC.

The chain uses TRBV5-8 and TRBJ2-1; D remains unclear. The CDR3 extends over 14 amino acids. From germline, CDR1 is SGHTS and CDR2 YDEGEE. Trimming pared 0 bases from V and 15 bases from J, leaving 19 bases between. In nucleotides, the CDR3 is TGTGCCAGCAGCTTGGCCCCCCTTTCTGGTCGTCCGTTCTTC. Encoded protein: CASSLAPLSGRPFF.

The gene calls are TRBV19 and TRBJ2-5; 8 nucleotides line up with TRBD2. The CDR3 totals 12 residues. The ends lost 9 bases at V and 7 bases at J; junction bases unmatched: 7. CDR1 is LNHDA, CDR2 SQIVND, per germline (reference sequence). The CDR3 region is CASTGTRGTQYF. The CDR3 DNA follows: TGTGCCAGCACCGGGACTAGAGGGACCCAGTACTTC.

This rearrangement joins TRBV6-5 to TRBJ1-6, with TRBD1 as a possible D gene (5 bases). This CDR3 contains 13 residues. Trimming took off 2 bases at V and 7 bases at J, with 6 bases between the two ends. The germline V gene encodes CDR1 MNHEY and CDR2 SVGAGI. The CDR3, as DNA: TGTGCCAGCAGTTACGGGACGAATTCACCCCTCCACTTT. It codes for CASSYGTNSPLHF.

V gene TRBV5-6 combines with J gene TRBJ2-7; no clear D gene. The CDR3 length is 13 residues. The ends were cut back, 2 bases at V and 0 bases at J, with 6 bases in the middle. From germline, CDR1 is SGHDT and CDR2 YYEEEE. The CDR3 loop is CASSFAGSYEQYF. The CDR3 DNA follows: TGTGCCAGCAGCTTCGCTGGCTCCTACGAGCAGTACTTC.

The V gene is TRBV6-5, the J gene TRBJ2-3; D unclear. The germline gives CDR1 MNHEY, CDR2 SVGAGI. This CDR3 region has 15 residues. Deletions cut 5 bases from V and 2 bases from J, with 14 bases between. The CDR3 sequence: CASSRSQSYTDTQYF. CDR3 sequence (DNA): TGTGCCAGCAGTAGATCCCAGTCTTACACAGATACGCAGTATTTT.

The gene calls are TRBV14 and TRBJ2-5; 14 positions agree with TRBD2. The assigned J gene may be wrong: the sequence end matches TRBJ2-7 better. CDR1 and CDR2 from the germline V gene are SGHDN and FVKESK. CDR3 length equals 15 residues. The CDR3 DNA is TGTGCCAGCAGCCTCCCGGGACTAGCGGGAGCCGAGCAGTACTTC. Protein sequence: CASSLPGLAGAEQYF.